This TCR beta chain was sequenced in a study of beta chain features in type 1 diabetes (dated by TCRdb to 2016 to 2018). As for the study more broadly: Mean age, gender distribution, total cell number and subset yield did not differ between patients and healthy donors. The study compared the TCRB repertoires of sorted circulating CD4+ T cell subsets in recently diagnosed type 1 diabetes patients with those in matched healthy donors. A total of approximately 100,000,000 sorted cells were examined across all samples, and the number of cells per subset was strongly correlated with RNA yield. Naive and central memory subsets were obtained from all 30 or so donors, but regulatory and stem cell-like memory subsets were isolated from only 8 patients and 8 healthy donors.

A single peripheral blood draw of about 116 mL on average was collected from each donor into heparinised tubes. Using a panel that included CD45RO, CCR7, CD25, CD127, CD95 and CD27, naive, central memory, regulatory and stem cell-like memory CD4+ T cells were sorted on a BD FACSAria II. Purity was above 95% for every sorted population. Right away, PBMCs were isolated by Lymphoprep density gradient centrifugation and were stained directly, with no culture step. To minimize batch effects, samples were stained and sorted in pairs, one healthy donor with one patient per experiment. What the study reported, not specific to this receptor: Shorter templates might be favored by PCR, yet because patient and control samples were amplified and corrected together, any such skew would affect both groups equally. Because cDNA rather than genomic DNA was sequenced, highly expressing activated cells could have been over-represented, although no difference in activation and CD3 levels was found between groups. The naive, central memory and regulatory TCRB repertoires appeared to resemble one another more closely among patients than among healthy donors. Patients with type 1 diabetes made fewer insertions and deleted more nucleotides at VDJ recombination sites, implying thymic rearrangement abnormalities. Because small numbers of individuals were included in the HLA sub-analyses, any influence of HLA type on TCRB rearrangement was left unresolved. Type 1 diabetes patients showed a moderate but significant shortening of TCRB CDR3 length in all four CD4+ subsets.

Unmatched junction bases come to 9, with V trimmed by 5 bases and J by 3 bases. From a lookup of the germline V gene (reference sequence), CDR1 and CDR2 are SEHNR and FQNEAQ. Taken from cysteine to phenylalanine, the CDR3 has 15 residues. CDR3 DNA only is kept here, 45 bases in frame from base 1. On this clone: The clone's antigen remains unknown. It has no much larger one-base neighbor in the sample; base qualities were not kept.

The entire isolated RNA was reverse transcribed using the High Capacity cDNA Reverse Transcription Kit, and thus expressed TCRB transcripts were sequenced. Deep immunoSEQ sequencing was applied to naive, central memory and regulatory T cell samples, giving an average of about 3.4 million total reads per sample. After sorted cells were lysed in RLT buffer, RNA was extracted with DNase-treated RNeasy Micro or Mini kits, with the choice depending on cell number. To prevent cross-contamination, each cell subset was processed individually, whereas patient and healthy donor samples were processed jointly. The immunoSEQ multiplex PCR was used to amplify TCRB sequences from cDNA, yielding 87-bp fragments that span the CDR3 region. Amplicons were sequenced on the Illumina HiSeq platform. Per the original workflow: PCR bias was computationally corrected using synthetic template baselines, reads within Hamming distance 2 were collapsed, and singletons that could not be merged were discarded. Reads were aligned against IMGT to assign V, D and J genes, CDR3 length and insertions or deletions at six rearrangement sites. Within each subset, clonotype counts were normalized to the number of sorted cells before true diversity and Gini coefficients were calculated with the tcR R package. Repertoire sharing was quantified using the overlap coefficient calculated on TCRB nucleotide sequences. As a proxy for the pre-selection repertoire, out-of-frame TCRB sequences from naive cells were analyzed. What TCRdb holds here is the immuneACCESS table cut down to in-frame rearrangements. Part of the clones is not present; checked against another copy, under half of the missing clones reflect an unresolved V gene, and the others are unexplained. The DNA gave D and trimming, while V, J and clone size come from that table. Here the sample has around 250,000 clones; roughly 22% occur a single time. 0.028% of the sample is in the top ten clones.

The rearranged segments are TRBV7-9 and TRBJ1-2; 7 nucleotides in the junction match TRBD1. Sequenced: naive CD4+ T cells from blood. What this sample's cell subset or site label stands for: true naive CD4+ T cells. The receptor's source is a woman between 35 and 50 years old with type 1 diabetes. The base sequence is TGTGCCAGCAGCCCTCCTACCGACAGGGACTATGGCTACACCTTC. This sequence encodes CASSPPTDRDYGYTF.